The present T cell receptor beta chain was sequenced within a study of beta chain features in type 1 diabetes. Study findings and constraints: Among all four CD4+ subsets, Type 1 diabetes patients had TCRB CDR3s that were moderately but significantly shorter.

Expressed TCRB transcripts were sequenced after all isolated RNA was converted to cDNA. Profiled with immunoSEQ multiplex PCR; TCRdb holds only in-frame clones, not every one. The sample lists about 400,000 clones, 10% to 15% seen once, with about 0.01% in the top ten. A note on this clone: Its antigen is still unknown.

From germline, CDR1 is MNHEY and CDR2 SMNVEV (reference sequence). The germline V and J ends were trimmed by 6 bases and 6 bases, with 12 bases remaining between them. The CDR3 length is 13 residues. The genes are TRBV27 and TRBJ1-5, with D possibly TRBD1 on 6 matching bases. The receptor was isolated from a woman in her late teens or twenties with type 1 diabetes. Material: naive CD4+ T cells from blood. The CDR3 coding sequence is TGTGCCAGCAGACAGGGAGGGAGTCAGCCCCAGCATTTT. It codes for CASRQGGSQPQHF.